These 15 T cell receptor beta chains share one sample of origin, sequenced in a study of blood T cell repertoires in COVID-19. The assay was immunoSEQ multiplex PCR, and TCRdb's table has in-frame clones only and misses some. The sample lists roughly 160,000 clones, around 90% occurring once. Specimen: peripheral blood. The receptors derive from a man aged 55-75 years with acute or convalescent COVID-19.

V and J are TRBV30 and TRBJ1-1, with no clear D. The V gene's germline CDR1 is GTSNPN and CDR2 SVGIG (reference sequence). Deletions cut 0 bases from V and 0 bases from J, with 14 bases between. This CDR3 is built from 16 residues. DNA of the CDR3: TGTGCCTGGAGTGTACCCGAGAGGGCCCTGAACACTGAAGCTTTCTTT. This gives the protein CAWSVPERALNTEAFF.

The V and J genes are TRBV19 and TRBJ2-5, with 7 bases matching TRBD2. The CDR3 consists of 15 residues. CDR1 and CDR2 from the germline V gene are LNHDA and SQIVND (reference sequence). V lost 6 bases and J lost 5; bases outside the gene matches: 12. CDR3 residues: CASRSRRLADETQYF. The CDR3 DNA follows: TGTGCCAGTAGATCCCGCCGGCTAGCGGATGAGACCCAGTACTTC.

The V gene is TRBV5-1, the J gene TRBJ1-3; 7 positions agree with TRBD1. Germline CDR1 is SGHRS and CDR2 is YFSETQ. This CDR3 has 14 amino acids. Trimming at V came to 6 bases and at J to 2 bases, leaving 5 bases not matched to a gene. Here the CDR3 DNA reads TGCGCCAGCACCCTGACAGGGACTGGAAACACCATATATTTT. Its translation: CASTLTGTGNTIYF.

The V call is TRBV2, the J call TRBJ1-5; possible D gene TRBD1, 5 bases. Per the germline V gene, CDR1 is SNHLY and CDR2 is FYNNEI. V shed 2 bases and J shed 11 bases, with 13 bases lying between them. This CDR3 is 13 amino acids long. The CDR3 loop reads CASSESRVVSQHF. CDR3 nucleotide sequence: TGTGCCAGCAGTGAATCCAGGGTGGTCTCCCAGCATTTT.

This clone occurred once. The chain combines TRBV6-5 with TRBJ1-1; TRBD1 agrees at 7 bases. The germline CDR1 and CDR2 sequences are MNHEY and SVGAGI. Germline trimming cut 0 bases from V and 0 bases from J; bases unmatched to any gene: 4. The CDR3 is 16 amino acids. The CDR3 protein is CASSYSKDRVNTEAFF. CDR3 DNA sequence: TGTGCCAGCAGTTACTCAAAAGACAGGGTGAACACTGAAGCTTTCTTT.

The chain is built from TRBV19 and TRBJ1-1; D gene uncertain. V lost 7 bases to trimming and J lost 3 bases, with 9 bases between them. CDR3 size: 12 residues. Germline lookup yields CDR1 LNHDA and CDR2 SQIVND (reference sequence). This CDR3 reads CASNGFDTEAFF. The CDR3 DNA sequence: TGTGCCAGTAATGGCTTCGACACTGAAGCTTTCTTT.

The chain is built from TRBV7-9 and TRBJ1-5, with TRBD1 matching 9 bases. Trimming took 7 bases from V and 7 from J; bases not matched to a gene: 8. The CDR3 extends over 14 amino acids. Germline V gene data show CDR1 as SEHNR and CDR2 as FQNEAQ (reference sequence). Here the CDR3 reads CASNTGGSSQPQHF. The CDR3 DNA sequence: TGTGCCAGCAACACAGGGGGCTCTAGCCAGCCCCAGCATTTT.

This clone was observed a single time. CDR3 in amino acids: CASSQGADYGYTF. The CDR3 coding sequence is TGTGCCAGCAGCCAGGGTGCTGACTATGGCTACACCTTC. The chain has TRBV11-3 and TRBJ1-2; TRBD1 might be the D (5 bases). The CDR3 loop spans 13 amino acids. Germline lookup yields CDR1 SGHNT and CDR2 YENEEA. V lost 5 bases to trimming and J lost 3 bases, with 10 bases between them.

J is TRBJ2-3 and V is TRBV6-5; TRBD2 matches 11 bases. Per the germline V gene, CDR1 is MNHEY and CDR2 is SVGAGI. CDR3 length equals 15 residues. J was trimmed by 7 bases and V by 6 bases; bases with no gene match: 9. CDR3 region: CASRALAGEGNTQYF. CDR3 bases: TGTGCCAGCAGAGCACTAGCGGGAGAAGGTAATACGCAGTATTTT.

V gene TRBV15 combines with J gene TRBJ2-3; TRBD1 might be the D (5 bases). The CDR3 covers 14 residues. Trimming took off 1 base at V and 2 bases at J, with 7 bases between the two ends. CDR1 LNHNV and CDR2 YYDKDF come from the germline V gene (reference sequence). The CDR3 nucleotides read TGTGCCACCAGCAGAGGGGGCGTCACAGATACGCAGTATTTT. This gives the protein CATSRGGVTDTQYF.

V and J are TRBV5-1 and TRBJ2-2, with unresolved D. Trimming removed 3 bases at V and 5 bases at J, with 8 bases between. The CDR3 loop spans 13 amino acids. Germline loops: CDR1 SGHRS, CDR2 YFSETQ. The CDR3: CASSSLTTGELFF. The CDR3 DNA reads TGCGCCAGCAGCTCTCTGACTACCGGGGAGCTGTTTTTT.

The gene calls are TRBV14 and TRBJ2-1; 12 bases align to TRBD2. The CDR3 runs 14 residues. The germline CDR1 and CDR2 sequences are SGHDN and FVKESK. The J segment lost 8 bases and the V segment lost 6 bases, leaving 5 bases of the junction unmatched. The CDR3 nucleotides read TGTGCCAGCAGACTAGCGGGAGGCGGGGATGAGCAGTTCTTC. Its protein is CASRLAGGGDEQFF.

The chain is built from TRBV20-1 and TRBJ1-1; D is undetermined. With 3 bases removed from V and 1 base from J, the gap between germline ends came to 9 bases. Germline values: CDR1 DFQATT, CDR2 SNEGSKA (reference sequence). The CDR3 loop spans 13 amino acids. DNA of the CDR3: TGCAGTGCTAGTAAGAGTCCGAACACTGAAGCTTTCTTT. Translating it yields CSASKSPNTEAFF.

The V gene is TRBV12-3 or TRBV12-4, the J gene TRBJ2-5, with 8 bases fitting TRBD1. The CDR3 totals 13 residues. V lost 4 bases, J lost 3 bases, and 1 base stayed unmatched. The CDR3 sequence is CASSWTGKETQYF. As DNA, the CDR3 is TGTGCCAGCAGTTGGACAGGGAAAGAGACCCAGTACTTC.

The rearrangement uses TRBV30 and TRBJ1-1; 7 bases map to TRBD1. The junction had 17 bases not matched to a gene; V was cut back by 4 bases and J by 0 bases. This CDR3 is built from 18 residues. Germline-derived CDR1 and CDR2 are GTSNPN and SVGIG (reference sequence). The CDR3 sequence: CAWKGIGQDLVMNTEAFF. The DNA of the CDR3 is TGTGCCTGGAAAGGTATAGGACAGGACCTTGTCATGAACACTGAAGCTTTCTTT.